These T cell receptor beta chains were read from a single sample in a study of Ad26.COV2.S vaccination and SARS-CoV-2 variants. Measured with immunoSEQ multiplex PCR; TCRdb has only the in-frame clones, and not every one. The table records under 150,000 clones, roughly 89% of them present only once. Source: peripheral blood, taken after recovery from COVID-19. These TCRs come from a human donor who had recovered from COVID-19. CDR3s include the opening cysteine and the closing phenylalanine or tryptophan. A D gene is named only where the DNA matches it firmly. The size field is filled for only some rows; it gives once, few, many or a size class.

clone_size	v_call	j_call	d_call	cdr3_aa	cdr3_nt
.	TRBV11-2	TRBJ2-3	TRBD2	CASSLTSGGPLDTQYF	TGTGCCAGCAGCTTGACTAGCGGGGGACCCTTGGATACGCAGTATTTT
.	TRBV5-6	TRBJ2-5	.	CASSLGTSGETQYF	TGTGCCAGCAGCCTAGGGACGAGCGGGGAGACCCAGTACTTC
.	TRBV27	TRBJ2-1	TRBD2	CASSLGLAGGPSYNEQFF	TGTGCCAGCAGTTTAGGACTAGCGGGGGGGCCGTCCTACAATGAGCAGTTCTTC
.	TRBV12-5	TRBJ1-1	TRBD1	CASGLADRAEAFF	TGTGCTAGTGGTTTGGCAGACAGGGCTGAAGCTTTCTTT
.	TRBV2	TRBJ2-5	.	CASKPGPSFETQYF	TGTGCCAGCAAGCCAGGTCCCAGTTTTGAGACCCAGTACTTC
.	TRBV5-1	TRBJ2-3	TRBD2	CASTLGTSGGTDTQYF	TGCGCCAGCACTTTAGGGACTAGCGGGGGAACAGATACGCAGTATTTT
.	TRBV6-6	TRBJ2-2	TRBD1	CAILDKTGVMGELFF	TGTGCCATCCTAGATAAGACAGGGGTGATGGGGGAGCTGTTTTTT
once	TRBV10-2	TRBJ2-3	TRBD1	CASSELGQGSDTQYF	TGCGCCAGCAGTGAGCTGGGACAGGGATCAGATACGCAGTATTTT
.	TRBV30	TRBJ1-5	.	CAWDSGYSNQPQHF	TGTGCCTGGGACAGCGGGTATAGCAATCAGCCCCAGCATTTT
.	TRBV19	TRBJ1-1	.	CASSIDLMNTEAFF	TGTGCCAGTAGTATAGATTTGATGAACACTGAAGCTTTCTTT
.	TRBV30	TRBJ1-5	.	CAWSVGFYQPQHF	TGTGCCTGGAGTGTGGGGTTTTATCAGCCCCAGCATTTT
.	TRBV6-5	TRBJ2-7	TRBD1	CASSYSTGYEQYF	TGTGCCAGCAGTTACTCGACAGGGTACGAGCAGTACTTC
.	TRBV11-2	TRBJ2-1	.	CASSIDSWASYNEQFF	TGTGCCAGCAGCATAGATAGTTGGGCTTCCTACAATGAGCAGTTCTTC
.	TRBV27	TRBJ1-2	.	CASSFSRAGYGYTF	TGTGCCAGCAGTTTCAGCAGAGCAGGGTATGGCTACACCTTC
.	TRBV28	TRBJ1-5	.	CASSFPGTTYSNQPQHF	TGTGCCAGCAGTTTTCCGGGGACAACTTATAGCAATCAGCCCCAGCATTTT
.	TRBV21-1	TRBJ1-3	.	CASSKPGYSGNTIYF	TGTGCCAGCAGCAAACCGGGGTACTCTGGAAACACCATATATTTT
.	TRBV2	TRBJ1-4	.	CASSDEGNIEKLFF	TGTGCCAGCAGTGACGAGGGGAATATTGAAAAACTGTTTTTT
.	TRBV7-8	TRBJ1-2	.	CASSLGPRNYGYTF	TGTGCCAGCAGCTTAGGCCCGAGAAACTATGGCTACACCTTC
.	TRBV28	TRBJ2-7	TRBD2	CASSSETSGRSYEQYF	TGTGCCAGCAGCTCTGAAACTAGCGGCCGATCCTACGAGCAGTACTTC
.	TRBV28	TRBJ2-2	.	CASLDEDTGELFF	TGTGCCAGTCTGGACGAGGATACCGGGGAGCTGTTTTTT
.	TRBV28	TRBJ1-6	.	CASSLWSQRDSPLHF	TGTGCCAGCAGTTTATGGTCCCAGCGCGATTCACCCCTCCACTTT
once	TRBV4-3	TRBJ2-7	.	CASSQDRAALEQYF	TGCGCCAGCAGCCAAGATAGGGCAGCCCTGGAGCAGTACTTC
.	TRBV19	TRBJ1-6	TRBD1	CASSIGRQGAYNSPLHF	TGTGCCAGTAGTATAGGACGTCAGGGGGCCTATAATTCACCCCTCCACTTT